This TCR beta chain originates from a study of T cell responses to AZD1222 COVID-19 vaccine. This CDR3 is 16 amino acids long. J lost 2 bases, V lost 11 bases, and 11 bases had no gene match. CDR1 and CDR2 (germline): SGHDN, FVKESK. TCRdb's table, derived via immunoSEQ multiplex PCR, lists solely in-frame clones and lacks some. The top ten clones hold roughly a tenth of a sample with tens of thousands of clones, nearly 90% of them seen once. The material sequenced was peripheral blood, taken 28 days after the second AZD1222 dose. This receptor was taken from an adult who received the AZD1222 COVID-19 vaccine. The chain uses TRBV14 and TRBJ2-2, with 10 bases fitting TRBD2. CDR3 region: CAGGGSGRANTGELFF. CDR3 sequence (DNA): TGTGCCGGAGGCGGGAGCGGGAGGGCCAACACCGGGGAGCTGTTTTTT. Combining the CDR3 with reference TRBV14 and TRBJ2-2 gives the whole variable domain EAGVTQFPSHSVIEKGQTVTLRCDPISGHDNLYWYRRVMGKEIKFLLHFVKESKQDESGMPNNRFLAERTGGTYSTLKVQPAELEDSGVYFCAGGGSGRANTGELFFGEGSRLTVL.